Presented here are 21 T cell receptor beta chains from one specimen sequenced in a study of cytomegalovirus exposure and HLA in healthy donors (dated by TCRdb to 2016 to 2017). Library preparation used the immunoSEQ multiplex PCR assay. This immuneACCESS table, as held by TCRdb, lists in-frame sequences with V and J called but not all clones. Of the missing ones, under half trace to an unresolved V gene in checked studies; the others have no known cause. This sample has 190,000 or so clones in its table, and roughly 82% of those were observed once. Around an eighth of the sample goes to the ten largest clones. The sample taken for sequencing was PBMCs. The receptors derive from a woman in her 30s in good health and CMV-seropositive.

In this sample, this clone turned up a few times. The J gene is TRBJ2-1, the V gene TRBV10-2, with 10 nucleotides matching TRBD2. Unmatched junction bases numbered 6, after V lost 7 bases and J lost 6 bases. Germline CDR1 WSHSY, CDR2 SAAADI. The CDR3 spans 14 residues. This CDR3 reads CASKAGTSVNEQFF. For the CDR3, the DNA is TGCGCCAGCAAGGCCGGGACTAGCGTCAATGAGCAGTTCTTC.

The genes are TRBV27 and TRBJ2-7; weak D call: TRBD1 (5 bases). This CDR3 contains 12 residues. Germline lookup yields CDR1 MNHEY and CDR2 SMNVEV (reference sequence). The V end was cut by 6 bases, the J end by 4 bases, with 10 bases between. This CDR3 is CASRAGIYEQYF. For the CDR3, the DNA is TGTGCCAGCAGGGCAGGGATATACGAGCAGTACTTC.

This chain uses TRBV19 with TRBJ1-2; 7 nucleotides line up with TRBD1. V was clipped by 8 bases and J by 8 bases; unmatched bases: 8. Germline loops: CDR1 LNHDA, CDR2 SQIVND (reference sequence). The CDR3 has 12 amino acids. CDR3 coding DNA: TGTGCCAGTCTCCAGGGGGAAGGAGGCTACACCTTC. Its protein product is CASLQGEGGYTF.

The rearrangement uses TRBV30 and TRBJ1-5; D is unresolved. Germline V gives CDR1 GTSNPN, CDR2 SVGIG (reference sequence). The CDR3 loop spans 14 amino acids. Trimming removed 0 bases at V and 1 base at J, with 7 bases between. In DNA, the CDR3 is TGTGCCTGGAGTGTGTCTTTCAGCAATCAGCCCCAGCATTTT. This sequence encodes CAWSVSFSNQPQHF.

The V gene is TRBV11-2, the J gene TRBJ2-7; D uncertain. CDR1 SGHAT and CDR2 FQNNGV come from the germline V gene. This CDR3 region has 13 residues. Trimming pared 3 bases from V and 4 bases from J, leaving 10 bases between. This CDR3 is CASSLIRSYEQYF. CDR3 DNA sequence: TGTGCCAGCAGCTTGATAAGGAGTTACGAGCAGTACTTC.

The chain has TRBV6-6 and TRBJ2-7; 12 nucleotides agree with TRBD2. Trimming removed 7 bases from V and 2 bases from J; junction bases left unmatched: 3. CDR1 MNHNY and CDR2 SVGAGI come from the germline V gene (reference sequence). The CDR3 contains 14 residues. DNA of the CDR3: TGTGCCAGCAAAACTAGCGGGGGGACCTACGAGCAGTACTTC. Its translation is CASKTSGGTYEQYF.

The rearrangement links TRBV30 to TRBJ1-4; 7 bases are shared with TRBD1. CDR1 and CDR2 from the germline V gene are GTSNPN and SVGIG (reference sequence). The CDR3 loop spans 15 amino acids. V trimming: 0 bases; J trimming: 1 base; junction bases outside the gene matches: 2. CDR3 DNA sequence: TGTGCCTGGAGTGTGGACAGGAGAACTAATGAAAAACTGTTTTTT. This encodes CAWSVDRRTNEKLFF.

The V gene is TRBV9, the J gene TRBJ2-7, with 7 nucleotides matching TRBD1. Germline-derived CDR1 and CDR2 are SGDLS and YYNGEE. Unmatched junction bases numbered 7, after V lost 0 bases and J lost 4 bases. CDR3 size: 15 residues. For the CDR3, the DNA is TGTGCCAGCAGCGTAGCAGGGTCAGGGGGTTACGAGCAGTACTTC. Its protein product is CASSVAGSGGYEQYF.

This clone occurred once. Germline and junction disagree at one end, which may indicate a read error. This chain joins TRBV18 and TRBJ1-1, with D unclear. The germline CDR1 and CDR2 sequences are KGHSH and LQKENI. The CDR3 totals 13 residues. The CDR3 is CASSIDGGPEAFF. The CDR3 coding sequence is TGTGCCAGCTCGATCGACGGAGGTCCTGAGGCTTTCTTT.

The V call is TRBV6-1, the J call TRBJ1-4; 7 positions agree with TRBD1. Germline assignment: CDR1 MNHNS and CDR2 SASEGT. The CDR3 is 15 residues long. The J segment lost 5 bases and the V segment lost 7 bases, leaving 10 bases of the junction unmatched. In DNA form, the CDR3 reads TGTGCCAGCATTCTCAGACAGGGTGTAAATGAAAAACTGTTTTTT. Its protein product is CASILRQGVNEKLFF.

The chain carries TRBV29-1 and TRBJ2-7, with unresolved D. V was clipped by 2 bases and J by 2 bases, with 10 bases between them. The CDR3 covers 13 residues. Germline values: CDR1 SQVTM, CDR2 ANQGSEA. The CDR3 region has the DNA TGCAGCGTTGAAAACGGTCCAACCTACGAGCAGTACTTC. It specifies CSVENGPTYEQYF.

The chain is built from TRBV29-1 and TRBJ2-1; 7 positions match TRBD1. The germline CDR1 and CDR2 sequences are SQVTM and ANQGSEA. There are 12 residues in the CDR3. The V and J ends lost 6 bases and 15 bases, in that order; junction bases with no gene match: 14. Here the CDR3 DNA reads TGCAGCGTCAGGCGTTCGGGACAGAGGGCGTTCTTC. Its translation is CSVRRSGQRAFF.

This clone was observed a few times. CDR3 nucleotides: TGTGCCTGGAGTGGATCCCGGGATGGCTACACCTTC. Residues: CAWSGSRDGYTF. This chain connects TRBV30 to TRBJ1-2, with no clear D. This CDR3 has 12 residues. Germline V gene data show CDR1 as GTSNPN and CDR2 as SVGIG (reference sequence). V was trimmed by 1 base and J by 6 bases, leaving 9 bases between them.

This chain links TRBV18 with TRBJ1-1; 8 bases are a match to TRBD1. Germline assignment: CDR1 KGHSH and CDR2 LQKENI. V shed 8 bases and J 0 bases; nucleotides not matched to a gene: 11. This CDR3 has 16 amino acids. The CDR3: CASMHMRQGLNTEAFF. Here the CDR3 DNA reads TGTGCCAGCATGCACATGCGACAGGGGTTGAACACTGAAGCTTTCTTT.

V and J are TRBV2 and TRBJ1-3; the D is unclear. V was cut by 3 bases and J by 6 bases, with 9 bases left in between. The CDR3 covers 13 residues. From germline, CDR1 is SNHLY and CDR2 FYNNEI. The CDR3: CASSEGVVNTIYF. The CDR3, as DNA: TGTGCCAGCAGTGAGGGCGTAGTAAACACCATATATTTT.

This clone has just a few counts. The gene calls are TRBV27 and TRBJ1-3, with D perhaps TRBD1 (5 bases). CDR3 length: 16 residues. Trimming left V 3 bases short and J 0 bases short, with 12 bases between. Germline V gives CDR1 MNHEY, CDR2 SMNVEV (reference sequence). The CDR3 nucleotides read TGTGCCAGCAGTTTTTCAGGGCCGGTCTCTGGAAACACCATATATTTT. As protein: CASSFSGPVSGNTIYF.

This chain joins TRBV5-6 and TRBJ1-2, with D uncertain. This CDR3 is 13 amino acids long. V was clipped by 6 bases and J by 1 base, with 10 bases between them. CDR1 is SGHDT, CDR2 YYEEEE, per germline. The chain's CDR3 is CASTPNSNYGYTF. The CDR3 DNA reads as TGTGCCAGCACCCCGAACAGTAACTATGGCTACACCTTC. The variable domain in full, with the rest retrieved from reference TRBV5-6 and TRBJ1-2, is DAGVTQSPTHLIKTRGQQVTLRCSPKSGHDTVSWYQQALGQGPQFIFQYYEEEERQRGNFPDRFSGHQFPNYSSELNVNALLLGDSALYLCASTPNSNYGYTFGSGTRLTVV.

The V call is TRBV4-1, the J call TRBJ1-1, with D unresolved. Germline CDR1 and CDR2: MGHRA and YSYEKL. The germline V and J ends were trimmed by 1 base and 0 bases, with 9 bases remaining between them. The CDR3 covers 15 residues. CDR3 residues: CASSQGVLMNTEAFF. Here the CDR3 DNA reads TGCGCCAGCAGCCAAGGTGTCCTTATGAACACTGAAGCTTTCTTT.

The chain recombines TRBV5-1 with TRBJ1-2; possible D gene TRBD1, 6 bases. V shed 2 bases and J shed 3 bases, with 14 bases lying between them. The CDR3 is made up of 15 amino acids. CDR1 and CDR2 from the germline V gene are SGHRS and YFSETQ. The CDR3 nucleotides read TGCGCCAGCAGCTTAGGGGGGGCCAGCGACTATGGCTACACCTTC. It translates to CASSLGGASDYGYTF.

As DNA, the CDR3 is TGTGCCAGCTTCTGGCAGGGGGCAACGAATGAGCAGTTCTTC. It is translated as CASFWQGATNEQFF. V is TRBV28 and J is TRBJ2-1, with 8 bases aligning to TRBD1. Germline V CDR1 and CDR2: MDHEN, SYDVKM. V trimming: 8 bases; J trimming: 7 bases; junction bases outside the gene matches: 10. The CDR3 consists of 14 residues.

V is TRBV18 and J is TRBJ2-2; the D is unclear. Germline V gene data show CDR1 as KGHSH and CDR2 as LQKENI. The CDR3 extends over 13 amino acids. V was pared by 3 bases and J by 4 bases, with 6 bases between. CDR3 in DNA: TGTGCCAGCTCACCCGTAGCCACCGGGGAGCTGTTTTTT. The encoded protein is CASSPVATGELFF.